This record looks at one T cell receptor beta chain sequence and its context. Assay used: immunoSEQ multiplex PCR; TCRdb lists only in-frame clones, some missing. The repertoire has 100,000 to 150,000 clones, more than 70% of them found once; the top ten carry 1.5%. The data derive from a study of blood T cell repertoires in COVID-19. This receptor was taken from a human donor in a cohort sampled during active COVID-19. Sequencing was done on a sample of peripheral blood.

DNA of the CDR3: TGCGCCAGCAGCCAAGCCCCAGGATCCCTCTACGAGCAGTACTTC. Residues: CASSQAPGSLYEQYF. The rearrangement uses TRBV4-1 and TRBJ2-7, with no clear D. Germline V gene data show CDR1 as MGHRA and CDR2 as YSYEKL. V was pared by 1 base and J by 3 bases, with 13 bases between. The CDR3 consists of 15 residues.